This T cell receptor (beta chain) was observed in a study of shared T cell receptors in the human thymus (dated by TCRdb to the early 2020s). For context, the study as a whole: The study examined how self-reactive, shared T-cell receptor alpha chains are generated in the human thymus.

Details on this clone: Its antigen remains undetermined. The record has no base qualities; no much larger clone is one base away.

Libraries were constructed by the immunoSEQ multiplex PCR assay. This immuneACCESS table, as held by TCRdb, lists in-frame sequences with V and J called but not all clones. Of the missing ones, under half trace to an unresolved V gene in checked studies; the others have no known cause. Here the sample has about 380,000 clones; roughly 94% occur a single time. About 0.02% of the sample comes from the top ten. As encoded in the germline V gene, CDR1 is LGHNA while CDR2 is YNFKEQ. Taken from cysteine to phenylalanine, the CDR3 has 16 residues. Only the CDR3 region is kept as DNA, spanning 48 bases read in frame from base 1. V lost 0 bases and J lost 5 bases; the stretch between them is 13 bases long.

The sample taken for sequencing was thymocytes. The chain links TRBV4-2 with TRBJ1-4, with an unclear D gene assignment. The sequence derives from a human donor. The CDR3 reads as follows: CASSQESPNGNEKLFF. The nucleotide sequence reads TGTGCCAGCAGCCAAGAATCTCCAAATGGCAATGAAAAACTGTTTTTT.